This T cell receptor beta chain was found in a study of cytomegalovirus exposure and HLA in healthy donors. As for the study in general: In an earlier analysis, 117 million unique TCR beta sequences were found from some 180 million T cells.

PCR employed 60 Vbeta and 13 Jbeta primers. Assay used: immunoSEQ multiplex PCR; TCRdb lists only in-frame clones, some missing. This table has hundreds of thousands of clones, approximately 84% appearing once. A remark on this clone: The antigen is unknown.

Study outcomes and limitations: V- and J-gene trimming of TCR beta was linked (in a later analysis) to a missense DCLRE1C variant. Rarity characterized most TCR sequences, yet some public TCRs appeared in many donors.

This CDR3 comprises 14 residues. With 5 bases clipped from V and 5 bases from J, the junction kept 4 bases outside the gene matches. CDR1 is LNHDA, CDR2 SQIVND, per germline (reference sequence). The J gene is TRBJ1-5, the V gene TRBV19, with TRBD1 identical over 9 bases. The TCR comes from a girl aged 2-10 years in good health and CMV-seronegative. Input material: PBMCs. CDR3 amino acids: CASSGGQGYQPQHF. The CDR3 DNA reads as TGTGCCAGTAGTGGGGGACAGGGATATCAGCCCCAGCATTTT.